The 32 T cell receptor beta chains listed next were all sequenced from one sample in a study of T cell changes during pregnancy in multiple sclerosis. Clones were read by immunoSEQ multiplex PCR, and TCRdb kept only the in-frame ones, dropping some. The sample holds more than 95,000 clones, over 85% seen once. Sample: peripheral blood, taken after pregnancy. The receptor set was obtained from a female donor with multiple sclerosis, enrolled in a pregnancy study.

The J gene is TRBJ2-1, the V gene TRBV7-9; possibly TRBD1 for D (6 bases). The CDR3 runs to 16 residues. Per the germline V gene, CDR1 is SEHNR and CDR2 is FQNEAQ (reference sequence). V was shortened by 6 bases and J by 0 bases, with 15 bases between the two germline ends. The CDR3 region is CASRSEGQSSYNEQFF. CDR3 bases: TGTGCCAGCAGGAGTGAAGGACAGAGCTCCTACAATGAGCAGTTCTTC.

This sequence joins TRBV19 and TRBJ2-7, with 11 bases matching TRBD2. The length of the CDR3 is 14 residues. V dropped 6 bases and J dropped 6; count of bases not matched to a gene: 7. CDR1 is LNHDA, CDR2 SQIVND, per germline (reference sequence). The CDR3 DNA follows: TGTGCCAGTAGCCCACTAGCGGGAGCACCCGAGCAGTACTTC. It encodes CASSPLAGAPEQYF.

The chain links TRBV7-2 to TRBJ1-2; D perhaps matches TRBD1 (6 bases). The CDR3 runs 15 residues. V was cut by 5 bases and J by 0 bases, with 13 bases left in between. The germline V gene encodes CDR1 SGHTA and CDR2 FQGNSA. The CDR3 spells CASSLRRGSNYGYTF. Here the CDR3 DNA reads TGTGCCAGCAGCCTACGCAGGGGATCTAACTATGGCTACACCTTC.

The chain employs TRBV7-9 and TRBJ1-2, with TRBD1 as a possible D gene (5 bases). CDR3 length equals 15 residues. The ends were cut back, 5 bases at V and 5 bases at J, with 18 bases in the middle. Germline assignment: CDR1 SEHNR and CDR2 FQNEAQ (reference sequence). The CDR3 loop reads CASSIRKGQGYGYTF. The CDR3 region has the DNA TGTGCCAGCAGCATTCGGAAGGGGCAGGGTTATGGCTACACCTTC.

The chain carries TRBV18 and TRBJ1-5; 10 bases agree with TRBD1. CDR1 and CDR2 (germline): KGHSH, LQKENI. Trimming at V came to 5 bases and at J to 0 bases, leaving 4 bases not matched to a gene. This CDR3 is built from 16 residues. CDR3 DNA: TGTGCCAGCTCAAAGGGGACAGGGGTTAGCAATCAGCCCCAGCATTTT. Amino acids: CASSKGTGVSNQPQHF.

The V and J genes are TRBV4-2 and TRBJ1-5, with TRBD1 as a possible D gene (5 bases). The CDR3 runs to 17 residues. V lost 0 bases, J lost 4 bases, and 16 bases lay in between. The germline gives CDR1 LGHNA, CDR2 YNFKEQ. The CDR3 DNA reads TGTGCCAGCAGCCAAGATAGGTTGCGGGGCGGGAATCAGCCCCAGCATTTT. Residues: CASSQDRLRGGNQPQHF.

The V gene is TRBV30, the J gene TRBJ2-5; TRBD2 aligns across 11 bases. CDR1 is GTSNPN and CDR2 is SVGIG in the germline V gene (reference sequence). J lost 13 bases, V lost 1 base, and 8 bases had no gene match. The CDR3 totals 13 residues. The CDR3 sequence: CAWSAGTSGPRYF. CDR3 bases: TGTGCCTGGAGTGCCGGGACTAGCGGCCCTCGGTACTTC.

CDR3: CASQGVSTEAFF. The CDR3 DNA follows: TGCGCCAGCCAGGGGGTGAGCACTGAAGCTTTCTTT. The J gene is TRBJ1-1, the V gene TRBV5-1; 7 bases align to TRBD1. Germline V CDR1 and CDR2: SGHRS, YFSETQ. The trim removed 7 bases at V and 4 bases at J, leaving 4 bases unmatched. The CDR3 consists of 12 residues.

This clone was observed once. This chain connects TRBV9 to TRBJ2-1; 11 bases map to TRBD2. This CDR3 is 16 amino acids long. Germline V gene sequence: CDR1 SGDLS, CDR2 YYNGEE. The V segment lost 0 bases and the J segment 6 bases; nucleotides outside the gene matches: 5. The DNA of the CDR3 is TGTGCCAGCAGCGTAGCTGCTAGCGGGAGGTTCAATGAGCAGTTCTTC. This gives the protein CASSVAASGRFNEQFF. The full variable domain, its missing parts supplied by reference TRBV9 and TRBJ2-1, is DSGVTQTPKHLITATGQRVTLRCSPRSGDLSVYWYQQSLDQGLQFLIQYYNGEERAKGNILERFSAQQFPDLHSELNLSSLELGDSALYFCASSVAASGRFNEQFFGPGTRLTVL.

This clone was seen once. CDR3 protein: CASSSGGQGTYGYTF. DNA of the CDR3: TGCGCCAGCAGCTCTGGGGGACAGGGCACCTATGGCTACACCTTC. J is TRBJ1-2 and V is TRBV5-1, with TRBD1 matching 9 bases. V shed 3 bases and J 4 bases; nucleotides not matched to a gene: 7. This CDR3 region has 15 residues. Germline V lookup: CDR1 SGHRS, CDR2 YFSETQ.

This clone was counted once. This chain connects TRBV6-1 to TRBJ1-5; no clear D. This CDR3 contains 13 residues. Germline V gene sequence: CDR1 MNHNS, CDR2 SASEGT. V was clipped by 8 bases and J by 0 bases, with 8 bases between them. The CDR3, as DNA: TGTGCCAGCGAACTCTATAGCAATCAGCCCCAGCATTTT. Residues: CASELYSNQPQHF.

The chain uses TRBV28 and TRBJ1-2; weak D call: TRBD1 (5 bases). The germline CDR1 and CDR2 sequences are MDHEN and SYDVKM. The CDR3 runs 14 residues. Trimming removed 9 bases at V and 4 bases at J, with 18 bases between. The CDR3 sequence is CASTSMGTIYGYTF. Written as DNA, the CDR3 is TGTGCCAGTACCTCTATGGGGACTATCTATGGCTACACCTTC.

The CDR3 DNA follows: TGCGCCAGCAGCTTGACTAGCGGTGCTAGCACAGATACGCAGTATTTT. Translated: CASSLTSGASTDTQYF. The V and J genes are TRBV5-1 and TRBJ2-3; 8 bases are a match to TRBD2. With V trimmed by 1 base and J by 0 bases, 4 bases remained unmatched. Germline CDR1 SGHRS, CDR2 YFSETQ. CDR3 length: 16 amino acids.

The genes are TRBV5-1 and TRBJ2-5, with 10 nucleotides matching TRBD2. The CDR3 is 15 amino acids. CDR1 and CDR2 from the germline V gene are SGHRS and YFSETQ. V lost 0 bases and J lost 1; bases outside the gene matches: 0. CDR3: CASSLVAGGQETQYF. The CDR3 DNA reads as TGCGCCAGCAGCTTGGTAGCGGGAGGCCAAGAGACCCAGTACTTC.

The chain has TRBV5-1 and TRBJ1-5; D remains unclear. V was cut by 2 bases and J by 3 bases, with 12 bases left in between. This CDR3 region has 15 residues. CDR1 and CDR2 (germline): SGHRS, YFSETQ. The CDR3 spells CASSFRPGVNQPQHF. The CDR3 DNA is TGCGCCAGCAGCTTCAGGCCAGGCGTCAATCAGCCCCAGCATTTT.

The V gene is TRBV2, the J gene TRBJ1-5, with 8 bases aligning to TRBD1. In germline, CDR1 is SNHLY, CDR2 FYNNEI. The junction had 5 bases not matched to a gene; V was cut back by 4 bases and J by 6 bases. CDR3 length equals 14 residues. The CDR3 spells CASSGTGLVQPQHF. CDR3 DNA sequence: TGTGCCAGCAGTGGGACAGGGCTTGTTCAGCCCCAGCATTTT.

J is TRBJ2-7 and V is TRBV27, with TRBD2 as a possible D gene (5 bases). Between the trimmed V and J ends, which lost 8 bases and 3 bases, there was a span of 14 bases. From germline, CDR1 is MNHEY and CDR2 SMNVEV (reference sequence). The CDR3 runs 13 residues. This CDR3 reads CASRVLDGYEQYF. CDR3 coding DNA: TGTGCCAGCCGCGTACTAGATGGCTACGAGCAGTACTTC.

The chain links TRBV29-1 to TRBJ1-2; TRBD1 is a possible D gene (5 bases). Deletions cut 7 bases from V and 8 bases from J, with 17 bases between. The CDR3 spans 12 residues. CDR1 is SQVTM and CDR2 is ANQGSEA in the germline V gene. CDR3 in DNA: TGCAGCGCCTACGGGGGGGGGATAGGCTACACCTTC. It translates to CSAYGGGIGYTF.

This sequence joins TRBV4-2 and TRBJ1-4; D possibly corresponds to TRBD1 (6 bases). The germline V and J ends were trimmed by 1 base and 8 bases, with 14 bases remaining between them. Germline CDR1 is LGHNA and CDR2 is YNFKEQ. This CDR3 comprises 15 residues. The chain's CDR3 is CASSQAGAGGEKLFF. CDR3 DNA sequence: TGTGCCAGCAGCCAAGCAGGGGCCGGCGGGGAAAAACTGTTTTTT.

This clone occurred once. DNA for the CDR3: TGTGCCAGCAGCCAAGATGAGACAGGGACGGACACTGAAGCTTTCTTT. Its protein is CASSQDETGTDTEAFF. The chain has TRBV4-2 and TRBJ1-1, with 7 bases matching TRBD1. The germline V gene encodes CDR1 LGHNA and CDR2 YNFKEQ. CDR3 length: 16 residues. J was trimmed by 3 bases and V by 0 bases; bases with no gene match: 7.

V and J are TRBV6-1 and TRBJ2-7; 9 bases line up with TRBD2. J lost 2 bases, V lost 1 base, and 12 bases had no gene match. Germline V CDR1 and CDR2: MNHNS, SASEGT. This CDR3 is built from 18 residues. CDR3 sequence: CASSEGPTGLASTYEQYF. The CDR3 region has the DNA TGTGCCAGCAGTGAAGGGCCGACTGGACTAGCGTCGACCTACGAGCAGTACTTC.

The gene calls are TRBV10-1 and TRBJ2-7, with TRBD2 matching over 13 bases. The CDR3 has 16 residues. Germline V gene data show CDR1 as WNHNN and CDR2 as SYGVQD (reference sequence). The J segment lost 0 bases and the V segment lost 6 bases, leaving 5 bases of the junction unmatched. The CDR3 DNA reads as TGCGCCAGCAGGGGGACTAGCGGGAAGGCCTCCTACGAGCAGTACTTC. Its translation: CASRGTSGKASYEQYF.

V gene TRBV7-2 combines with J gene TRBJ2-2; tentatively, D is TRBD1 (7 bases). The CDR3 is 17 amino acids. Germline lookup yields CDR1 SGHTA and CDR2 FQGNSA. Between the trimmed V and J ends, which lost 2 bases and 1 base, there was a span of 14 bases. CDR3 in amino acids: CASSLRSGGKNTGELFF. The CDR3 DNA is TGTGCCAGCAGCTTAAGGTCAGGGGGGAAGAACACCGGGGAGCTGTTTTTT. The variable domain in full, with the rest retrieved from reference TRBV7-2 and TRBJ2-2, is GAGVSQSPSNKVTEKGKDVELRCDPISGHTALYWYRQSLGQGLEFLIYFQGNSAPDKSGLPSDRFSAERTGGSVSTLTIQRTQQEDSAVYLCASSLRSGGKNTGELFFGEGSRLTVL.

The CDR3 nucleotides read TGTGCCTGGAGTGGGAGGGGTTGGAATCAGCCCCAGCATTTT. This translates into CAWSGRGWNQPQHF. The J gene is TRBJ1-5, the V gene TRBV30, with D perhaps TRBD1 (5 bases). The CDR3 is made up of 14 amino acids. V lost 1 base, J lost 4 bases, and 11 bases lay in between. CDR1 is GTSNPN, CDR2 SVGIG, per germline (reference sequence).

As DNA, the CDR3 is TGTGCCAGCAGCTTGGCGCCAGGGGACGAGCAGTACTTC. It translates to CASSLAPGDEQYF. V is TRBV5-4 and J is TRBJ2-7; a weak D match, TRBD1 (6 bases). V lost 0 bases, J lost 5 bases, and 9 bases lay in between. The CDR3 consists of 13 residues. Germline CDR1 reads SGHNT; CDR2 reads YYREEE (reference sequence).

Only one count was recorded for this clone. This rearrangement joins TRBV2 to TRBJ2-6, with D perhaps matching TRBD2 (5 bases). The CDR3 totals 17 residues. The V end lost 7 bases, the J end lost 0 bases, and 16 bases lay between the germline ends. The germline V gene has CDR1 SNHLY and CDR2 FYNNEI. CDR3 nucleotides: TGTGCCAGCAAACGGAGGAGATTATACTCTGGGGCCAACGTCCTGACTTTC. It translates to CASKRRRLYSGANVLTF.

The CDR3 protein is CASSLRTGGAGYGYTF. The CDR3 nucleotides are TGTGCCAGCAGCCTCAGGACAGGGGGCGCTGGCTATGGCTACACCTTC. The rearrangement joins TRBV11-2 to TRBJ1-2, with 11 nucleotides matching TRBD1. Germline V gene lookup returns CDR1 SGHAT and CDR2 FQNNGV. Germline trimming cut 5 bases from V and 4 bases from J; bases unmatched to any gene: 9. The CDR3 loop spans 16 amino acids.

The chain carries TRBV4-1 and TRBJ1-1, with D possibly matching TRBD1 (6 bases). The V and J ends lost 0 bases and 0 bases respectively, with 14 bases between them. Germline CDR1 MGHRA, CDR2 YSYEKL. The length of the CDR3 is 17 residues. CDR3 amino acids: CASSQEPIWDMNTEAFF. The DNA for the CDR3 is TGCGCCAGCAGCCAAGAGCCTATATGGGACATGAACACTGAAGCTTTCTTT.

The CDR3 DNA reads TGTGCCAGTAGTATCCTCGGCAATCAGCCCCAGCATTTT. Its protein product is CASSILGNQPQHF. The chain links TRBV19 to TRBJ1-5, with D unresolved. V lost 3 bases and J 2 bases, leaving 5 bases between the germline ends. CDR1 is LNHDA, CDR2 SQIVND, per germline (reference sequence). This CDR3 spans 13 amino acids.

This clone was found a few times. This chain links TRBV14 with TRBJ1-2; 7 bases are a match to TRBD1. This CDR3 region has 14 residues. With V trimmed by 4 bases and J by 7 bases, 9 bases remained unmatched. From germline, CDR1 is SGHDN and CDR2 FVKESK. DNA of the CDR3: TGTGCCAGCAGCCGCATAATGACAGGGAGTGGCTACACCTTC. This translates into CASSRIMTGSGYTF.

The rearrangement joins TRBV5-6 to TRBJ2-2; 10 nucleotides line up with TRBD2. The CDR3 is 16 amino acids. CDR1 SGHDT and CDR2 YYEEEE come from the germline V gene. Losses at the gene ends were 3 bases for V and 0 bases for J; bases not matched to a gene: 2. The CDR3 nucleotides are TGTGCCAGCAGCTCGGGACTAGCGACGAACACCGGGGAGCTGTTTTTT. Translated: CASSSGLATNTGELFF. Using reference TRBV5-6 and TRBJ2-2 for the parts outside the CDR3, the full variable domain is DAGVTQSPTHLIKTRGQQVTLRCSPKSGHDTVSWYQQALGQGPQFIFQYYEEEERQRGNFPDRFSGHQFPNYSSELNVNALLLGDSALYLCASSSGLATNTGELFFGEGSRLTVL.

This clone was detected a few times. J is TRBJ2-1 and V is TRBV2, with 7 positions matching TRBD1. The CDR3 length is 14 residues. The V and J ends lost 4 bases and 5 bases, in that order; junction bases with no gene match: 5. Germline CDR1 reads SNHLY; CDR2 reads FYNNEI. In DNA form, the CDR3 reads TGTGCCAGCAGTGCCGGGACAGCCAACAATGAGCAGTTCTTC. Translation gives CASSAGTANNEQFF. Looking up the rest from reference TRBV2 and TRBJ2-1 gives the full variable domain: EPEVTQTPSHQVTQMGQEVILRCVPISNHLYFYWYRQILGQKVEFLVSFYNNEISEKSEIFDDQFSVERPDGSNFTLKIRSTKLEDSAMYFCASSAGTANNEQFFGPGTRLTVL.